The clone carrying this T cell receptor (beta chain) was seen a single time. The data stem from a study of T cell responses to AZD1222 COVID-19 vaccine. Method: immunoSEQ multiplex PCR; TCRdb's copy keeps in-frame clones and lacks some. Of about 100,000 clones in the sample, about 87% are singletons; the top ten hold 4% to 5%. J gave up 6 bases and V 6 bases, and 9 bases lay outside the gene matches. CDR1 is KGHSH and CDR2 is LQKENI in the germline V gene. The CDR3 extends over 14 amino acids. This receptor was obtained from an adult in good health. The sample consisted of peripheral blood, taken on day 0 of MenACWY control vaccination. The chain is built from TRBV18 and TRBJ2-3, with 7 bases lining up with TRBD1. The CDR3 nucleotides are TGTGCCAGCTCCCCCGACAGGGCGTCTGATACGCAGTATTTT. Translated: CASSPDRASDTQYF.